This T cell receptor (beta chain) was captured by sequencing in a study of blood T cell repertoires in COVID-19 (TCRdb year 2020). Regarding the study in general: The collaborator samples originated in the United States, Italy and Spain and spanned the acute and convalescent phases of COVID-19. The material from the prospective study consisted of cDNA or gDNA derived from T cells, B-cell-depleted T cells, or PBMCs. Subjects who had been exposed to COVID-19, were actively infected with it, or had recovered from it provided the deeply sampled blood TCRbeta repertoires that made up the dataset. The repertoires were made available in a free public database intended to serve as a resource for research on the immune response to SARS-CoV-2. The samples were drawn from the first 160 participants of the ongoing ImmuneRACE study and from over 950 subjects provided by 6 global collaborators. The sample metadata nearly always contained a de-identified subject ID, COVID-19 status, age in years and sex. Where available, HLA class I and class II types were obtained from metadata supplied by the sample provider rather than from assay-based typing.

General conclusions and limits of the study: Clinical and demographic metadata were provided uncurated, with the amount varying by source and participant.

With respect to this clone: Its specific antigen is unknown. Nothing much larger sits one base from this clone, and base qualities are not available.

At one collaborating source in Seattle, patients were enrolled during active infection and were followed longitudinally through the course of disease. Each collaborating institution followed its own protocols to collect whole blood in K2EDTA tubes. For TCRbeta analysis, collaborators shipped samples in one of three forms: frozen whole blood, isolated PBMCs, or DNA extracted from either of those sample types. TCRbeta CDR3 regions were amplified from genomic DNA using the immunoSEQ Assay, a bias-controlled multiplex PCR. Processing in the source paper ran as follows. The number of nucleated cells in each sample was estimated from the amplification of reference gene primers within the assay. To quantify the absolute abundance of each unique TCRbeta CDR3 rearrangement, sequence reads were collapsed and filtered. Productive Simpson clonality was computed per sample as the square root of Simpson's diversity index over productive rearrangements. This immuneACCESS table, as held by TCRdb, lists in-frame sequences with V and J called but not all clones. Of the missing ones, under half trace to an unresolved V gene in checked studies; the others have no known cause. The V and J calls and clone size were taken over from that table, and D and trimming were inferred from the DNA. This sample comprises about 48,000 clones, around 86% of them detected only once. In total, the top ten clones hold less than 3% of the sample.

This sequence originates from a woman of 80 years or more with COVID-19, enrolled during active disease. Sequencing used peripheral blood.

The DNA reads TGTGCCAGCAGCCCCCCTACAGGGGTTAATGAAAAACTGTTTTTT. The translation is CASSPPTGVNEKLFF. The sequence joins TRBV28 to TRBJ1-4; a stretch of 7 junction bases matches TRBD1. The junction shows trimming of 6 bases on V and 4 bases on J, and the gene matches do not reach 8 bases of it. The CDR3 measures 15 amino acids from cysteine to phenylalanine. Only the CDR3 part of the read is kept: 45 bases, read in frame from the first base. According to the germline V gene, CDR1 reads MDHEN and CDR2 reads SYDVKM. Extended through the reference TRBV28 and TRBJ1-4 proteins, this CDR3 yields the full variable domain: DVKVTQSSRYLVKRTGEKVFLECVQDMDHENMFWYRQDPGLGLRLIYFSYDVKMKEKGDIPEGYSVSREKKERFSLILESASTNQTSMYLCASSPPTGVNEKLFFGSGTQLSVL.